These T cell receptor beta chains were read from a single sample in a study of immune heterogeneity within non-small cell lung tumors. TCRdb re-analysed the multiplex PCR reads in MiXCR, keeping a single row per CDR3 protein. This sample has roughly 9,700 distinct CDR3 sequences, with under 20% found just once. Sample: lung tumor tissue. The receptors were gathered from a middle-aged man with non-small cell lung cancer. The CDR3 runs from the conserved cysteine through the conserved F or W. D genes are given only for firm matches. A clone size is listed for some rows: how often the clone was seen (once, few, many), or a class if it is expanded.

D gene: NA; clone size: many; J gene: TRBJ2-1; V gene: TRBV20-1; CDR3 DNA: TGCAGTGCCCGCCCTCTAGCGTTCACCTACAATGAGCAGTTCTTC; CDR3 protein: CSARPLAFTYNEQFF
D gene: TRBD1; clone size: many; J gene: TRBJ2-1; V gene: TRBV10-3; CDR3 DNA: TGTGCCATCAGTGGACAGGGGGCAGGTTACAATGAGCAGTTCTTC; CDR3 protein: CAISGQGAGYNEQFF
D gene: NA; clone size: medium-sized; J gene: TRBJ2-3; V gene: TRBV29-1; CDR3 DNA: TGCAGCATCGCAGACGCAGATACGCAGTATTTT; CDR3 protein: CSIADADTQYF
D gene: NA; clone size: many; J gene: TRBJ2-3; V gene: TRBV19; CDR3 DNA: TGTGCCAGTAGTACCGTATCTAGCACAGATACGCAGTATTTT; CDR3 protein: CASSTVSSTDTQYF
D gene: NA; clone size: NA; J gene: TRBJ2-7; V gene: TRBV7-6; CDR3 DNA: TGTGCCAGCAGCCCGATGGTCGGGTCGAGCTCCTACGAGCAGTACTTC; CDR3 protein: CASSPMVGSSSYEQYF
D gene: NA; clone size: medium-sized; J gene: TRBJ1-5; V gene: TRBV30; CDR3 DNA: TGTGCCTGGAGCCGAACACAGGGTCCCCAGCATTTT; CDR3 protein: CAWSRTQGPQHF
D gene: TRBD1; clone size: many; J gene: TRBJ1-5; V gene: TRBV20-1; CDR3 DNA: TGCAGTGCTAGGGACAGGTCCGGAGGTCAGCCCCAGCATTTT; CDR3 protein: CSARDRSGGQPQHF
D gene: NA; clone size: NA; J gene: TRBJ1-4; V gene: TRBV5-1; CDR3 DNA: TGCGCCAGCAGCTTGGTATCCGGGGGCGCGGGGGAAAAACTGTTTTTT; CDR3 protein: CASSLVSGGAGEKLFF
D gene: TRBD2; clone size: medium-sized; J gene: TRBJ2-7; V gene: TRBV4-2; CDR3 DNA: TGTGCCAGCAGCCATTTTACTAGCGCCTACGAGCAGTACTTC; CDR3 protein: CASSHFTSAYEQYF
D gene: TRBD2; clone size: many; J gene: TRBJ2-5; V gene: TRBV28; CDR3 DNA: TGTGCCAGCAGTTCCCCCGGACTAGCGGGAGGACGGGAGACCCAGTACTTC; CDR3 protein: CASSSPGLAGGRETQYF
D gene: NA; clone size: many; J gene: TRBJ1-1; V gene: TRBV2; CDR3 DNA: TGTGCCAGCAAGGGGGACACTGAAGCTTTCTTT; CDR3 protein: CASKGDTEAFF
D gene: NA; clone size: many; J gene: TRBJ2-2; V gene: TRBV25-1; CDR3 DNA: TGTGCCAGCAGTGCTCACCCAGGGACCGGGGAGCTGTTTTTT; CDR3 protein: CASSAHPGTGELFF
D gene: TRBD2; clone size: medium-sized; J gene: TRBJ2-6; V gene: TRBV28; CDR3 DNA: TGTGCCAGCCTCCGGGGGGGTCCAAGGGCCAACGTCCTGACTTTC; CDR3 protein: CASLRGGPRANVLTF
D gene: NA; clone size: many; J gene: TRBJ1-1; V gene: TRBV6-1; CDR3 DNA: TGTGCCAGCAGTCTACAGGTACGGGACACTGAAGCTTTCTTT; CDR3 protein: CASSLQVRDTEAFF
D gene: TRBD2; clone size: medium-sized; J gene: TRBJ2-3; V gene: TRBV27; CDR3 DNA: TGTGCCAGCAGACCCCACGGGGGGGGTCCCGAACCACAAAGCACAGATACGCAGTATTTT; CDR3 protein: CASRPHGGGPEPQSTDTQYF
D gene: NA; clone size: medium-sized; J gene: TRBJ2-3; V gene: TRBV4-3; CDR3 DNA: TGCGCCAGCAGCCAAGAGGCGGGGTTTACGCAGTATTTT; CDR3 protein: CASSQEAGFTQYF
D gene: NA; clone size: NA; J gene: TRBJ2-7; V gene: TRBV5-1; CDR3 DNA: TGCGCCAGCAGCCCCGCCGAGGGATCTGTTGGGGAGCAGTACTTC; CDR3 protein: CASSPAEGSVGEQYF
D gene: NA; clone size: medium-sized; J gene: TRBJ1-2; V gene: TRBV29-1; CDR3 DNA: TGCAGCGTGGCAGATATACTTAACTATGGCTACACCTTC; CDR3 protein: CSVADILNYGYTF
D gene: NA; clone size: medium-sized; J gene: TRBJ1-2; V gene: TRBV6-1; CDR3 DNA: TGTGCCAGCAGTGAACGGGGGGAGCTGTATGGCTACACCTTC; CDR3 protein: CASSERGELYGYTF
D gene: TRBD2; clone size: few; J gene: TRBJ2-2; V gene: TRBV2; CDR3 DNA: TGTGCCAGCGGACTAGCGGGGGGGTTCGGGGAGCTGTTTTTT; CDR3 protein: CASGLAGGFGELFF
D gene: NA; clone size: many; J gene: TRBJ2-2; V gene: TRBV2; CDR3 DNA: TGTGCCAGCAGTCATAGGGCCACCACACCCGGGGAGCTGTTTTTT; CDR3 protein: CASSHRATTPGELFF
D gene: TRBD2; clone size: NA; J gene: TRBJ2-3; V gene: TRBV6-4; CDR3 DNA: TGTGCCAGCAGCCGAGCGGGGGGGCGCACAGATACGCAGTATTTT; CDR3 protein: CASSRAGGRTDTQYF
D gene: TRBD1; clone size: many; J gene: TRBJ2-2; V gene: TRBV24-1; CDR3 DNA: TGTGCCACCAGTGATTACAGGGGTATGGACACCGGGGAGCTGTTTTTT; CDR3 protein: CATSDYRGMDTGELFF
D gene: NA; clone size: many; J gene: TRBJ1-1; V gene: TRBV10-3; CDR3 DNA: TGTGCCATCAGTCCCAGCTCTTGGGCGGACACTGAAGCTTTCTTT; CDR3 protein: CAISPSSWADTEAFF